This T cell receptor beta chain was sequenced during a study of shared clonotypes between healthy human individuals. Study conclusions and caveats: The naive CD4 repertoires of a few donors were compared, and around 4.7% of clonotypes were shared.

This clone is a singleton in its sample. The antigen remains unidentified. It was into CD45RA+ naive and CD45RA-negative memory subsets that the CD4+ cells were split. Looked up from germline, CDR1 is SGHRS and CDR2 is YFSETQ. There are 15 residues in the CDR3. The V and J ends lost 5 bases and 6 bases, in that order; junction bases with no gene match: 12. Assay runs were performed at deep level. Profiled with immunoSEQ multiplex PCR; TCRdb holds only in-frame clones, not every one. The sample has about 1 million clones, about 74% seen once. V usage is TRBV5-1 and J usage is TRBJ1-2; 8 nucleotides align to TRBD1. The TCR originated in a man younger than 30 in good health. The sequenced material came from memory CD4+ T cells sorted from blood. Subset described: CD45RA-negative fraction. The CDR3 coding sequence is TGCGCCAGCAGGCCCGAATTGACAGGGGCCGATGGCTACACCTTC. It codes for CASRPELTGADGYTF. Based on the CDR3 plus reference TRBV5-1 and TRBJ1-2, the full variable domain is KAGVTQTPRYLIKTRGQQVTLSCSPISGHRSVSWYQQTPGQGLQFLFEYFSETQRNKGNFPGRFSGRQFSNSRSEMNVSTLELGDSALYLCASRPELTGADGYTFGSGTRLTVV.